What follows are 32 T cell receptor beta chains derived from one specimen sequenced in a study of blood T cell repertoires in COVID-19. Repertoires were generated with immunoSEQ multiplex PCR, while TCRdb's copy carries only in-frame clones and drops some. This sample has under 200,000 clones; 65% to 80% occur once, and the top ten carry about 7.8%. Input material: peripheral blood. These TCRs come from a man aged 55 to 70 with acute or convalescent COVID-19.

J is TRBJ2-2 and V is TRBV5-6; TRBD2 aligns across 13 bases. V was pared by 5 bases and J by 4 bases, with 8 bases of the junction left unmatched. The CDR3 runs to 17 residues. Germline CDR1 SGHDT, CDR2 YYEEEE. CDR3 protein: CASSYMTSGGPTGELFF. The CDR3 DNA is TGTGCCAGCAGTTATATGACTAGCGGGGGGCCCACCGGGGAGCTGTTTTTT.

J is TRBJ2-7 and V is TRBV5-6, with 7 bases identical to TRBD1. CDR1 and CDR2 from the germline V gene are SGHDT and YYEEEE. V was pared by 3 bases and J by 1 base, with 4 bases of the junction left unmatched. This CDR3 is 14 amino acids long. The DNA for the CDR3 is TGTGCCAGCAGCTCTGACAGGGATTCCTACGAGCAGTACTTC. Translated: CASSSDRDSYEQYF. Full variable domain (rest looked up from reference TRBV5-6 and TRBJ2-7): DAGVTQSPTHLIKTRGQQVTLRCSPKSGHDTVSWYQQALGQGPQFIFQYYEEEERQRGNFPDRFSGHQFPNYSSELNVNALLLGDSALYLCASSSDRDSYEQYFGPGTRLTVT.

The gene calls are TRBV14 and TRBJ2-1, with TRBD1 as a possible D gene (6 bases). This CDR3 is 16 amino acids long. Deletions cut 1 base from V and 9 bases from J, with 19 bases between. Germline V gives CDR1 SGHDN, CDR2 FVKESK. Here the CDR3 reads CASSQVPWGPIGEQFF. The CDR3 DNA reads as TGTGCCAGCAGCCAAGTTCCATGGGGGCCGATAGGTGAGCAGTTCTTC.

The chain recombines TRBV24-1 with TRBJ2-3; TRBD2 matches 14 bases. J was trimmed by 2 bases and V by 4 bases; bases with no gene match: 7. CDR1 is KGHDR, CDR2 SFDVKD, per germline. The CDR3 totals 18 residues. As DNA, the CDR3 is TGTGCCACCAGTGACCCTAGACTAGCGGGGGGGGACACAGATACGCAGTATTTT. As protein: CATSDPRLAGGDTDTQYF.

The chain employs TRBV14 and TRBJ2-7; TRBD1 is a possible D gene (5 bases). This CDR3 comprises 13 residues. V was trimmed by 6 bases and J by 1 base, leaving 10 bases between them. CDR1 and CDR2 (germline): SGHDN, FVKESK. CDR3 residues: CASSFDRSYEQYF. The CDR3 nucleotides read TGTGCCAGCAGTTTTGACAGATCCTACGAGCAGTACTTC.

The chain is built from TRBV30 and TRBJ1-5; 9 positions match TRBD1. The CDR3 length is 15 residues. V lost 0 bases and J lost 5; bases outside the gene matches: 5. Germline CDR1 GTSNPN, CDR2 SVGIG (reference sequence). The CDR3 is CAWSVETGGHQPQHF. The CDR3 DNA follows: TGTGCCTGGAGTGTCGAGACAGGGGGTCATCAGCCCCAGCATTTT.

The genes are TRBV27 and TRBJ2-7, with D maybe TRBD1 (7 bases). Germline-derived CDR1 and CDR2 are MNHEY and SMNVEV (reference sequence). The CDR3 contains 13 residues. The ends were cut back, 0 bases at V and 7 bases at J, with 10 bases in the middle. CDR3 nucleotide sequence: TGTGCCAGCAGTTTATCGACAGGGAGGGAGCAGTACTTC. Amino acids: CASSLSTGREQYF.

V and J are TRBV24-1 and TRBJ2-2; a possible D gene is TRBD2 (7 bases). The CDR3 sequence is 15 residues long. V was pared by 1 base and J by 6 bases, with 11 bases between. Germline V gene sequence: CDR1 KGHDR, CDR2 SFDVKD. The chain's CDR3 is CATSDFGGHAGELFF. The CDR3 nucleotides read TGTGCCACCAGTGATTTCGGGGGGCATGCCGGGGAGCTGTTTTTT.

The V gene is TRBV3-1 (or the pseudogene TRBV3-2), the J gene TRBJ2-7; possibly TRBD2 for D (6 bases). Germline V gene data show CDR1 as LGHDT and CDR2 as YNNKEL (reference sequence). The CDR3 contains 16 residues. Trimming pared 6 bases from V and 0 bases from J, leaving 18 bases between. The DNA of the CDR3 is TGTGCCAGCAGTCGACGAAATGCGGGGACCTCCTACGAGCAGTACTTC. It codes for CASSRRNAGTSYEQYF.

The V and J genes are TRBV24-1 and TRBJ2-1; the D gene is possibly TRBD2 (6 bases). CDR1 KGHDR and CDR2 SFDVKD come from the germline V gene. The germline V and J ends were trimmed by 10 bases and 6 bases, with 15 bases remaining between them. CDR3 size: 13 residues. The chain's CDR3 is CATGGRGPNEQFF. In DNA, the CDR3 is TGTGCCACGGGGGGTAGAGGTCCCAATGAGCAGTTCTTC.

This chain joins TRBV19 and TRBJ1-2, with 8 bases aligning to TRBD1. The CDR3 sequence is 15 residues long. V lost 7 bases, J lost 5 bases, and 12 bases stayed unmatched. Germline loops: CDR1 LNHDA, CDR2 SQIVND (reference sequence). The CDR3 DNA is TGTGCCAGTACCGGTCTGACAGGGGATAGGTATGGCTACACCTTC. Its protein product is CASTGLTGDRYGYTF.

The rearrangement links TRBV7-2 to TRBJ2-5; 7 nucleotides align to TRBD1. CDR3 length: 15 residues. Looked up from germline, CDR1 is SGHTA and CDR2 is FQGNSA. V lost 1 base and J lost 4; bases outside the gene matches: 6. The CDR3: CASSLGVTGSETQYF. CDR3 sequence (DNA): TGTGCCAGCAGCTTAGGGGTGACAGGGTCAGAGACCCAGTACTTC.

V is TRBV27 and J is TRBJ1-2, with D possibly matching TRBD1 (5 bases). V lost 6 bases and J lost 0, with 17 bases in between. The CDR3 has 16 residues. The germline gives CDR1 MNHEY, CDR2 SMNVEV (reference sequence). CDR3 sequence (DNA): TGTGCCAGCAGAGAGGCAGACAGACTCTCTAACTATGGCTACACCTTC. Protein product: CASREADRLSNYGYTF.

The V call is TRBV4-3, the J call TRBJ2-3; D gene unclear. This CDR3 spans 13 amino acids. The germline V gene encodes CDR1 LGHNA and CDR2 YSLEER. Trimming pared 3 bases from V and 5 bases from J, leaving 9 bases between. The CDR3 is CASSQGTVDTQYF. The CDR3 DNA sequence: TGCGCCAGCAGCCAGGGTACAGTAGATACGCAGTATTTT.

The DNA of the CDR3 is TGTGCCTGGACCGGCGCTAGAGTAAACACTGAAGCTTTCTTT. Its protein product is CAWTGARVNTEAFF. The V call is TRBV30, the J call TRBJ1-1; D unresolved. This CDR3 contains 14 residues. The V end lost 4 bases, the J end lost 2 bases, and 14 bases lay between the germline ends. Germline V lookup: CDR1 GTSNPN, CDR2 SVGIG (reference sequence).

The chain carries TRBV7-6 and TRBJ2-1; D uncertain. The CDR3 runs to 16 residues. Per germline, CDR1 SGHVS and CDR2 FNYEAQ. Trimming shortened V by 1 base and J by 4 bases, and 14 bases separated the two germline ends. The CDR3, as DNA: TGTGCCAGCAGCTTAGGCGCGCTAGGAAGATACAATGAGCAGTTCTTC. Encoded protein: CASSLGALGRYNEQFF.

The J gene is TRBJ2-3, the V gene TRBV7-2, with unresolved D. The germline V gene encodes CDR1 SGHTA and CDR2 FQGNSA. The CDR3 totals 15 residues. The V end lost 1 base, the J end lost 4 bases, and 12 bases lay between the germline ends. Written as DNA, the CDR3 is TGTGCCAGCAGCTTAGAAGGTTTGCAGGCAGATACGCAGTATTTT. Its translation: CASSLEGLQADTQYF.

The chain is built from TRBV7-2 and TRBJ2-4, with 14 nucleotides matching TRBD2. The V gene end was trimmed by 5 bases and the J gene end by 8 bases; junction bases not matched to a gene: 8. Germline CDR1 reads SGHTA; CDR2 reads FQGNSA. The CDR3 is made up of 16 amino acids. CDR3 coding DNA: TGTGCCAGCAGCCCGACTAGCGGGGGGGCCCGTCACATTCAGTACTTC. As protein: CASSPTSGGARHIQYF. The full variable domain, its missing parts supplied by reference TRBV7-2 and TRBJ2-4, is GAGVSQSPSNKVTEKGKDVELRCDPISGHTALYWYRQSLGQGLEFLIYFQGNSAPDKSGLPSDRFSAERTGGSVSTLTIQRTQQEDSAVYLCASSPTSGGARHIQYFGAGTRLSVL.

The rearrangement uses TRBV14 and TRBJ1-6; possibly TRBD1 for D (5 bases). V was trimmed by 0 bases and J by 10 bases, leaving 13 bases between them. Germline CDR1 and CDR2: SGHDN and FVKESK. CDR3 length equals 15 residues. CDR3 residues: CASSQDGGRESPLHF. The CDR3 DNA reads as TGTGCCAGCAGCCAAGATGGGGGGAGGGAGTCACCCCTCCACTTT.

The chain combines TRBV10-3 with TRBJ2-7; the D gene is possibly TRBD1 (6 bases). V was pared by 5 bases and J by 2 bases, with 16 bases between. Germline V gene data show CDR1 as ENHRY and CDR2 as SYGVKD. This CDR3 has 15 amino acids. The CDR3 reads CAISPATGHTYEQYF. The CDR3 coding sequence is TGTGCCATCAGTCCAGCGACAGGCCATACCTACGAGCAGTACTTC.

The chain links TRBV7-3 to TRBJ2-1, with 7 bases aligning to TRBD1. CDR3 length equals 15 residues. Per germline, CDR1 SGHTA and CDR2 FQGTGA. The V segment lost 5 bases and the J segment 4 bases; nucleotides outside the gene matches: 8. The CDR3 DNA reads TGTGCCAGCAGCCCAGGGACAGATCTATACAATGAGCAGTTCTTC. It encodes CASSPGTDLYNEQFF.

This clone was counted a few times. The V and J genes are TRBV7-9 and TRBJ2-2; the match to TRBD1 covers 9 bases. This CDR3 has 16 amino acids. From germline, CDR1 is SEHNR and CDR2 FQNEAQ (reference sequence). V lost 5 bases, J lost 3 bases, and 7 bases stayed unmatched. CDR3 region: CASSHTGQGYTGELFF. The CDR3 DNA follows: TGTGCCAGCAGCCACACGGGACAGGGCTACACCGGGGAGCTGTTTTTT.

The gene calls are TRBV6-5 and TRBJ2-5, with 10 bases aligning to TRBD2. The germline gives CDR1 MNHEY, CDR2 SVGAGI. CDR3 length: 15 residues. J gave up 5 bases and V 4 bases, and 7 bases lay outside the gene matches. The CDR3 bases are TGTGCCAGCAGTTTAAGCGGGGGGGCCGGCGAGACCCAGTACTTC. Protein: CASSLSGGAGETQYF.

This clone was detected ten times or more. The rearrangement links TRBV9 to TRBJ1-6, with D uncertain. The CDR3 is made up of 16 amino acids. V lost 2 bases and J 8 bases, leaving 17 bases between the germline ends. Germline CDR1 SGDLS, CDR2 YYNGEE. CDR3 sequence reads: CASSVAGSGGDSPLHF. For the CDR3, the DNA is TGTGCCAGCAGCGTGGCGGGATCCGGCGGGGATTCACCCCTCCACTTT.

The CDR3 here is CASRPLESTEAFF. Written as DNA, the CDR3 is TGTGCCAGCAGGCCCCTGGAGAGCACTGAAGCTTTCTTT. This rearrangement joins TRBV5-8 to TRBJ1-1; D unclear. Germline loops: CDR1 SGHTS, CDR2 YDEGEE. This CDR3 is 13 amino acids long. V shed 5 bases and J shed 4 bases, with 12 bases lying between them.

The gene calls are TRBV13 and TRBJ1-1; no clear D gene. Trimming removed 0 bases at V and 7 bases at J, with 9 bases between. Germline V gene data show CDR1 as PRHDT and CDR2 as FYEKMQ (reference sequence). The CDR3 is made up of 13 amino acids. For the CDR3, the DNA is TGTGCCAGCAGCTTAGGCCAACGACTTGAAGCTTTCTTT. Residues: CASSLGQRLEAFF. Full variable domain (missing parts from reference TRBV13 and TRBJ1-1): AAGVIQSPRHLIKEKRETATLKCYPIPRHDTVYWYQQGPGQDPQFLISFYEKMQSDKGSIPDRFSAQQFSDYHSELNMSSLELGDSALYFCASSLGQRLEAFFGQGTRLTVV.

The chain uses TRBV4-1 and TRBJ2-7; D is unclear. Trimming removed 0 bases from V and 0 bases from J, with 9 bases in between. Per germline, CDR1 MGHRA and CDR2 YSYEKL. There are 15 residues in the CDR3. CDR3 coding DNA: TGCGCCAGCAGCCAAGAAGTAGCCCGCTCCTACGAGCAGTACTTC. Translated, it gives CASSQEVARSYEQYF.

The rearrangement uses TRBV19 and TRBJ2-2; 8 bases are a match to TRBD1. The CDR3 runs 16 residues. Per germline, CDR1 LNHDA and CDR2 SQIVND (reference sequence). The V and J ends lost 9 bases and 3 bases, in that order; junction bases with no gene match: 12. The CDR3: CASQILGQGYTGELFF. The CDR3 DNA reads TGTGCCAGCCAAATCCTAGGACAGGGTTACACCGGGGAGCTGTTTTTT.

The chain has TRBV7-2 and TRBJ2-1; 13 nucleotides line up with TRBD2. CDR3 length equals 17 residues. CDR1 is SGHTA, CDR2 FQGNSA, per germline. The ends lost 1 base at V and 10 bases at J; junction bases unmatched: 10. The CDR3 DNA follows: TGTGCCAGCAGCTTAGGGACTAGCGGGGGACGTACTTACGAGCAGTTCTTC. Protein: CASSLGTSGGRTYEQFF.

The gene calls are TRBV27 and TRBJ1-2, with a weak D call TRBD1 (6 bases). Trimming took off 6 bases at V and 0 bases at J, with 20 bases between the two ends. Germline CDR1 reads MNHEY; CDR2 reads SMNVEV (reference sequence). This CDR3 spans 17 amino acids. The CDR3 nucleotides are TGTGCCAGCAGCGCCTTAGACTGGGACATAACTAACTATGGCTACACCTTC. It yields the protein CASSALDWDITNYGYTF.

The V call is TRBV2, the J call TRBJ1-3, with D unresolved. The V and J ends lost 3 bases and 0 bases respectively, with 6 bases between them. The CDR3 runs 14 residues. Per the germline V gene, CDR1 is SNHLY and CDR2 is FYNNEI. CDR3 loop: CASSDRSSGNTIYF. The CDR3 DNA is TGTGCCAGCAGTGACAGAAGCTCTGGAAACACCATATATTTT.

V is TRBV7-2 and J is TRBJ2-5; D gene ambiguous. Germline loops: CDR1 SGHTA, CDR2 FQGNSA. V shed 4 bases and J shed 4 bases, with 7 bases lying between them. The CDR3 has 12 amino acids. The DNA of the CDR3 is TGTGCCAGCAGCTCTTGGCCAGAGACCCAGTACTTC. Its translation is CASSSWPETQYF.